These T cell receptor beta chains were read from a single sample in a study of shared clonotypes between healthy human individuals. Profiled with immunoSEQ multiplex PCR; TCRdb holds only in-frame clones, not every one. The sample holds fewer than 650,000 clones, about 82% seen once. Sequencing input: PBMCs. The receptor source for this set is a woman between 35 and 50 years old in good health. Some clones in this sample may be carry-over from other donors' samples. CDR3s include the opening cysteine and the closing phenylalanine or tryptophan. A D gene is named only where the DNA matches it firmly. For some rows the clone size is stated as once, few or many, or as a class when expanded; others skip it.

clone_size	v_call	d_call	j_call	cdr3_aa	cdr3_nt
NA	TRBV5-1	NA	TRBJ1-1	CASSPEGNPFTEAFF	TGCGCCAGCAGCCCGGAGGGCAATCCGTTCACTGAAGCTTTCTTT
NA	TRBV9	NA	TRBJ2-5	CASSVVSGLVETQYF	TGTGCCAGCAGCGTAGTGTCCGGGTTGGTGGAGACCCAGTACTTC
NA	TRBV7-2	TRBD1	TRBJ1-4	CASSRGQGGGEKLFF	TGTGCCAGCAGCAGGGGACAGGGCGGAGGAGAAAAACTGTTTTTT
once	TRBV19	TRBD2	TRBJ2-7	CASSMVALAGSYEQYF	TGTGCCAGTAGTATGGTTGCGCTAGCGGGAAGTTACGAGCAGTACTTC
medium-sized	TRBV6-1	NA	TRBJ1-2	CASSEQGIYGYTF	TGTGCCAGCAGTGAACAGGGTATCTATGGCTACACCTTC
once	TRBV15	NA	TRBJ1-4	CATSRQGNNEKLFF	TGTGCCACCAGCAGACAGGGGAATAATGAAAAACTGTTTTTT
NA	TRBV7-7	NA	TRBJ2-7	CASSPQVGHEQYF	TGTGCCAGCAGCCCCCAGGTGGGTCACGAGCAGTACTTC
NA	TRBV7-9	TRBD1	TRBJ1-4	CASSREGQGNEKLFF	TGTGCCAGCAGCAGAGAGGGACAGGGTAATGAAAAACTGTTTTTT
NA	TRBV6-1	NA	TRBJ1-4	CASTYYSNEKLFF	TGTGCCAGCACCTACTATAGTAATGAAAAACTGTTTTTT
NA	TRBV19	NA	TRBJ2-7	CASSNPPGNREQYF	TGTGCCAGTAGTAATCCTCCAGGGAATCGCGAGCAGTACTTC
NA	TRBV7-8	NA	TRBJ2-7	CASSSQGSEQYF	TGTGCCAGCAGCTCCCAGGGTTCCGAGCAGTACTTC
NA	TRBV29-1	TRBD2	TRBJ2-7	CSVEAVGGGEQYF	TGCAGCGTTGAGGCGGTGGGCGGGGGCGAGCAGTACTTC
few	TRBV7-2	NA	TRBJ2-1	CASSLGGWNEQFF	TGTGCCAGCAGCTTAGGAGGGTGGAATGAGCAGTTCTTC
NA	TRBV10-3	TRBD2	TRBJ2-1	CAISERLAGGRNEQFF	TGTGCCATCAGTGAGAGGCTAGCGGGAGGTCGTAATGAGCAGTTCTTC
NA	TRBV28	TRBD1	TRBJ1-5	CASINTGGGQPQHF	TGTGCCAGCATCAATACAGGGGGCGGGCAGCCCCAGCATTTT
NA	TRBV28	TRBD1	TRBJ1-3	CASSPMDREVGNTIYF	TGTGCCAGCAGTCCCATGGACAGGGAGGTAGGAAACACCATATATTTT
NA	TRBV7-2	TRBD1	TRBJ2-1	CASSHRGQGQHNEQFF	TGTGCCAGCAGCCATCGAGGACAGGGGCAACACAATGAGCAGTTCTTC
once	TRBV5-4	TRBD1	TRBJ1-2	CASSLEGQGGYGYTF	TGCGCCAGCAGCTTGGAGGGACAGGGGGGCTATGGCTACACCTTC
NA	TRBV7-9	NA	TRBJ2-1	CASRPGTGSYNEQFF	TGTGCCAGCAGACCCGGGACGGGCTCCTACAATGAGCAGTTCTTC
few	TRBV9	TRBD2	TRBJ2-3	CANPRGFADTQYF	TGTGCCAACCCGCGGGGGTTCGCAGATACGCAGTATTTT
NA	TRBV28	NA	TRBJ2-7	CASSLSQGIYEQYF	TGTGCCAGCAGTTTATCGCAGGGGATCTACGAGCAGTACTTC
NA	TRBV28	NA	TRBJ2-7	CATRRPGNYEQYF	TGTGCCACCCGGCGTCCGGGGAACTACGAGCAGTACTTC
NA	TRBV9	NA	TRBJ1-1	CASSVGGPNTEAFF	TGTGCCAGCAGCGTTGGGGGCCCGAACACTGAAGCTTTCTTT
NA	TRBV30	TRBD2	TRBJ2-1	CAWSPPGTSVNEQFF	TGTGCCTGGAGTCCTCCCGGGACTAGCGTCAATGAGCAGTTCTTC
NA	TRBV7-2	NA	TRBJ1-5	CASSPSPASNQPQHF	TGTGCCAGCAGCCCCTCGCCGGCGAGCAATCAGCCCCAGCATTTT
NA	TRBV7-2	NA	TRBJ2-7	CASSFQGISYEQYF	TGTGCCAGCAGCTTCCAGGGGATCTCCTACGAGCAGTACTTC
NA	TRBV5-6	TRBD1	TRBJ1-2	CASSSLDRAHGYTF	TGTGCCAGCAGCTCACTCGACAGGGCGCATGGCTACACCTTC
NA	TRBV19	NA	TRBJ2-5	CASNMGGGPGETQYF	TGTGCCAGTAATATGGGCGGAGGGCCGGGAGAGACCCAGTACTTC
NA	TRBV28	TRBD1	TRBJ2-7	CASSSGTGGTFDEQYF	TGTGCCAGCAGTTCTGGGACAGGGGGTACCTTCGACGAGCAGTACTTC
few	TRBV28	NA	TRBJ2-4	CASSFRIGAKNIQYF	TGTGCCAGCAGTTTTAGGATAGGAGCCAAAAACATTCAGTACTTC
NA	TRBV7-9	TRBD2	TRBJ2-2	CASSRTSGTTGELFF	TGTGCCAGCAGCCGGACTAGCGGGACTACCGGGGAGCTGTTTTTT
NA	TRBV14	TRBD1	TRBJ1-4	CASSHYRGTNEKLFF	TGTGCCAGCAGCCATTACAGGGGGACTAATGAAAAACTGTTTTTT
NA	TRBV5-4	NA	TRBJ2-5	CASSKGLTSQETQYF	TGTGCCAGCAGCAAAGGGTTGACGAGCCAAGAGACCCAGTACTTC
NA	TRBV28	NA	TRBJ2-2	CAGGPWDTGELFF	TGTGCCGGGGGGCCATGGGACACCGGGGAGCTGTTTTTT